Below, 20 T cell receptor beta chains from the same sample are listed, as sequenced in a study of graft-versus-host responses after intestinal transplantation. These receptors' targets are unknown. The data were produced by immunoSEQ multiplex PCR, yet TCRdb's version contains in-frame clones alone and is incomplete. The sample has more than 70,000 clones; roughly 88% are singletons. This specimen was unstimulated CD4+ T cells sorted from spleen or lymph node cells, taken before intestinal transplant. These TCRs come from a human donor who received an intestinal transplant.

The CDR3 coding sequence is TGTGCCAGCAGTTACGGGACAGCCAATTCTAACTATGGCTACACCTTC. It yields the protein CASSYGTANSNYGYTF. The V call is TRBV6-5, the J call TRBJ1-2; 7 bases match TRBD1. The germline CDR1 and CDR2 sequences are MNHEY and SVGAGI. The CDR3 consists of 16 residues. J lost 0 bases, V lost 2 bases, and 6 bases had no gene match.

The chain joins TRBV5-6 to TRBJ2-7, with no clear D. Trimming left V 4 bases short and J 0 bases short, with 17 bases between. The V gene's germline CDR1 is SGHDT and CDR2 YYEEEE. The CDR3 is made up of 16 amino acids. DNA of the CDR3: TGTGCCAGCAGCCGGCTAGTTCCGTACGCCTCCTACGAGCAGTACTTC. Amino acid sequence: CASSRLVPYASYEQYF.

A note on this clone: Distinct nucleotide sequences in the sample also encode this CDR3. The rearrangement joins TRBV5-1 to TRBJ2-3, with TRBD1 as a possible D gene (5 bases). CDR3 length: 12 residues. The V gene lost 0 bases and the J gene lost 6 bases, with 5 bases spanning the gap. CDR1 and CDR2 from the germline V gene are SGHRS and YFSETQ. The CDR3 nucleotides are TGCGCCAGCAGCTTGGGGGGCGATACGCAGTATTTT. This gives the protein CASSLGGDTQYF. The variable domain in full, with the rest retrieved from reference TRBV5-1 and TRBJ2-3, is KAGVTQTPRYLIKTRGQQVTLSCSPISGHRSVSWYQQTPGQGLQFLFEYFSETQRNKGNFPGRFSGRQFSNSRSEMNVSTLELGDSALYLCASSLGGDTQYFGPGTRLTVL.

The chain uses TRBV7-3 and TRBJ2-3; 10 bases align to TRBD2. The CDR3 extends over 17 amino acids. V lost 2 bases to trimming and J lost 2 bases; unmatched junction nucleotides: 7. Germline V lookup: CDR1 SGHTA, CDR2 FQGTGA. The CDR3 DNA sequence: TGTGCCAGCAGCTTACGGCTAGCGGGGGCCTTCACAGATACGCAGTATTTT. Protein product: CASSLRLAGAFTDTQYF.

This clone has just one count. The genes are TRBV5-5 and TRBJ1-6, with D hard to call. V shed 3 bases and J shed 7 bases, with 17 bases lying between them. The V gene's germline CDR1 is SGHKS and CDR2 YYEKEE (reference sequence). The CDR3 totals 16 residues. CDR3 nucleotides: TGTGCCAGCAGCTCAGTTTTTGGGCTCCCCAATTCACCCCTCCACTTT. It encodes CASSSVFGLPNSPLHF. The complete variable domain, with remaining parts taken from reference TRBV5-5 and TRBJ1-6, reads DAGVTQSPTHLIKTRGQQVTLRCSPISGHKSVSWYQQVLGQGPQFIFQYYEKEERGRGNFPDRFSARQFPNYSSELNVNALLLGDSALYLCASSSVFGLPNSPLHFGNGTRLTVT.

The chain uses TRBV7-8 and TRBJ1-1; D gene unclear. The V end lost 5 bases, the J end lost 4 bases, and 17 bases lay between the germline ends. Germline V gene data show CDR1 as SGHVS and CDR2 as FQNEAQ. The CDR3 consists of 15 residues. The CDR3 DNA follows: TGTGCCAGCAGCCCCGAACGGGATTTGAGCACTGAAGCTTTCTTT. It yields the protein CASSPERDLSTEAFF.

The rearrangement joins TRBV2 to TRBJ1-3; 7 bases align to TRBD1. The V gene's germline CDR1 is SNHLY and CDR2 FYNNEI. V lost 6 bases, J lost 1 base, and 0 bases stayed unmatched. The CDR3 loop spans 13 amino acids. This chain's CDR3 is CASRDRSGNTIYF. CDR3 in DNA: TGTGCCAGCAGGGACAGGTCTGGAAACACCATATATTTT. The variable domain in full, completed from reference TRBV2 and TRBJ1-3, reads EPEVTQTPSHQVTQMGQEVILRCVPISNHLYFYWYRQILGQKVEFLVSFYNNEISEKSEIFDDQFSVERPDGSNFTLKIRSTKLEDSAMYFCASRDRSGNTIYFGEGSWLTVV.

As to this clone: Germline and junction disagree at one end, which may indicate a read error. This chain uses TRBV6-6 with TRBJ2-5; perhaps TRBD2 as D (6 bases). The germline gives CDR1 MNHNY, CDR2 SVGAGI (reference sequence). The CDR3 consists of 14 residues. CDR3 region: CASSYSTSGFGVDF. CDR3 DNA sequence: TGTGCCAGCAGTTACTCGACTAGTGGGTTTGGAGTTGACTTC.

The chain couples TRBV6-1 to TRBJ2-3; no firm D call. In germline, CDR1 is MNHNS, CDR2 SASEGT. The ends were cut back, 3 bases at V and 5 bases at J, with 9 bases in the middle. The CDR3 is 13 residues long. DNA of the CDR3: TGTGCCAGCAGTGAGGCAGGTCAAGATACGCAGTATTTT. Its protein is CASSEAGQDTQYF.

The chain employs TRBV7-3 and TRBJ2-2; 7 bases map to TRBD1. This CDR3 has 16 amino acids. V dropped 5 bases and J dropped 1; count of bases not matched to a gene: 7. Germline-derived CDR1 and CDR2 are SGHTA and FQGTGA. CDR3 protein: CASSKQGLRNTGELFF. The CDR3 nucleotides read TGTGCCAGCAGCAAACAGGGGTTAAGGAACACCGGGGAGCTGTTTTTT. Together with reference TRBV7-3 and TRBJ2-2, the CDR3 gives the full variable domain: GAGVSQTPSNKVTEKGKYVELRCDPISGHTALYWYRQSLGQGPEFLIYFQGTGAADDSGLPNDRFFAVRPEGSVSTLKIQRTERGDSAVYLCASSKQGLRNTGELFFGEGSRLTVL.

This clone came up a few times. The chain is built from TRBV29-1 and TRBJ1-5; TRBD1 aligns across 9 bases. Germline lookup yields CDR1 SQVTM and CDR2 ANQGSEA. Germline trimming cut 5 bases from V and 6 bases from J; bases unmatched to any gene: 8. The CDR3 has 14 amino acids. In DNA form, the CDR3 reads TGCAGCGTTTCTCCCGGGACAGGGATTCAGCCCCAGCATTTT. Translating gives CSVSPGTGIQPQHF.

This sequence joins TRBV6-6 and TRBJ2-5; TRBD2 agrees at 15 bases. Germline CDR1 is MNHNY and CDR2 is SVGAGI (reference sequence). With 6 bases clipped from V and 5 bases from J, the junction kept 7 bases outside the gene matches. This CDR3 has 16 residues. The CDR3, as DNA: TGTGCCAGCAGCCAGGGACTAGCGGGGGGTGGGGAGACCCAGTACTTC. Its protein is CASSQGLAGGGETQYF.

The chain couples TRBV4-1 to TRBJ1-6; TRBD1 matches 9 bases. Unmatched junction bases numbered 6, after V lost 4 bases and J lost 5 bases. Germline V gene sequence: CDR1 MGHRA, CDR2 YSYEKL. CDR3 length: 16 residues. CDR3 residues: CASSPPRDRDNSPLHF. CDR3 nucleotides: TGCGCCAGCAGCCCCCCCCGGGACAGGGATAATTCACCCCTCCACTTT.

This chain links TRBV10-3 with TRBJ1-4; 9 bases agree with TRBD1. V lost 2 bases and J lost 8; bases outside the gene matches: 9. CDR1 and CDR2 (germline): ENHRY, SYGVKD. CDR3 length: 16 amino acids. CDR3 in DNA: TGTGCCATCAGTGAGGCGATACAGGGGGCGTCGGAAAAACTGTTTTTT. Translated: CAISEAIQGASEKLFF.

The count of this clone is one. The chain is built from TRBV5-4 and TRBJ2-1; 14 bases fit TRBD2. V lost 0 bases, J lost 9 bases, and 11 bases stayed unmatched. From germline, CDR1 is SGHNT and CDR2 YYREEE (reference sequence). The CDR3 loop spans 18 amino acids. The CDR3 reads CASSLVWTSGGSLVEQFF. The CDR3 region has the DNA TGTGCCAGCAGCTTGGTTTGGACTAGCGGGGGGTCCCTAGTTGAGCAGTTCTTC. The whole variable domain, remainder taken from reference TRBV5-4 and TRBJ2-1, is ETGVTQSPTHLIKTRGQQVTLRCSSQSGHNTVSWYQQALGQGPQFIFQYYREEENGRGNFPPRFSGLQFPNYSSELNVNALELDDSALYLCASSLVWTSGGSLVEQFFGPGTRLTVL.

The DNA of the CDR3 is TGTGCCAGCAGCTTATGGGCTAGCGGGGAGGATGAGCAGTTCTTC. It yields the protein CASSLWASGEDEQFF. This rearrangement joins TRBV7-9 to TRBJ2-1, with 9 bases fitting TRBD2. Germline values: CDR1 SEHNR, CDR2 FQNEAQ (reference sequence). Germline trimming cut 2 bases from V and 8 bases from J; bases unmatched to any gene: 7. CDR3 size: 15 residues.

J is TRBJ1-1 and V is TRBV7-3; 7 bases fit TRBD1. The CDR3 is 13 residues long. Germline trimming cut 4 bases from V and 5 bases from J; bases unmatched to any gene: 4. Germline V gives CDR1 SGHTA, CDR2 FQGTGA. CDR3 sequence: CASSSRDRTEAFF. The CDR3 nucleotides are TGTGCCAGCAGCTCCCGGGACAGAACTGAAGCTTTCTTT.

The J gene is TRBJ2-7, the V gene TRBV7-3, with D maybe TRBD1 (6 bases). V was cut by 4 bases and J by 3 bases, with 10 bases left in between. CDR1 and CDR2 from the germline V gene are SGHTA and FQGTGA. This CDR3 is 13 amino acids long. CDR3 bases: TGTGCCAGCAGCTCAGGACAGCTCTACGAGCAGTACTTC. This codes for CASSSGQLYEQYF.

The CDR3 protein is CASSDSGGALEQYF. CDR3 in DNA: TGTGCCAGCAGTGACTCCGGAGGGGCTCTCGAGCAGTACTTC. This chain connects TRBV6-1 to TRBJ2-5; tentatively, D is TRBD2 (6 bases). TRBJ2-7 explains the end of the DNA better; the J call may be wrong. The CDR3 is 14 amino acids. Looked up from germline, CDR1 is MNHNS and CDR2 is SASEGT.

The chain has TRBV7-8 and TRBJ2-2, with 11 positions matching TRBD2. The CDR3 has 16 amino acids. Germline V gene data show CDR1 as SGHVS and CDR2 as FQNEAQ. Trimming removed 5 bases from V and 1 base from J; junction bases left unmatched: 3. In nucleotides, the CDR3 is TGTGCCAGCAGCATGACTAGCGGGGAGAACACCGGGGAGCTGTTTTTT. This sequence encodes CASSMTSGENTGELFF.